The 27 T cell receptor beta chains below were found in one sample sequenced in a study of identical twins. MiXCR was run by TCRdb on the 5' RACE reads, yielding one entry per CDR3 protein. Among 550,000 to 700,000 distinct CDR3 sequences, about 20% were seen once, and the ten largest hold 4% to 5.5%. This same sample was also part of a study on T cells expressing NK-cell markers.

What was sequenced was PBMCs. These receptors were collected from a woman aged 18-29 years in good health.

The V and J genes are TRBV6-1 and TRBJ2-5; the match to TRBD2 covers 11 bases. Germline loops: CDR1 MNHNS, CDR2 SASEGT. The CDR3 length is 16 residues. The V segment lost 7 bases and the J segment 5 bases; nucleotides outside the gene matches: 12. The CDR3 DNA reads TGTGCCAGCACCTACCGGGGACTAGCGGCGTCTGAGACCCAGTACTTC. Protein: CASTYRGLAASETQYF.

The gene calls are TRBV11-2 and TRBJ2-2, with 7 bases fitting TRBD2. Germline V lookup: CDR1 SGHAT, CDR2 FQNNGV. CDR3 size: 19 residues. V lost 4 bases and J lost 6; bases outside the gene matches: 20. CDR3 sequence reads: CASSSRTQTLAISAGELFF. CDR3 nucleotide sequence: TGTGCCAGCAGCTCCCGAACCCAAACACTAGCGATTAGCGCCGGGGAGCTGTTTTTT.

This clonotype was counted only a few times. This chain joins TRBV12-3 or TRBV12-4 and TRBJ2-7, with 7 bases matching TRBD2. This CDR3 has 14 residues. V gave up 6 bases and J gave up 0 bases; unmatched junction bases: 5. CDR3 in amino acids: CASRGGEFSYEQYF. The CDR3 bases are TGTGCCAGCAGGGGAGGGGAGTTCTCCTACGAGCAGTACTTC.

There are a few counts of this clonotype. One end of the junction does not line up with germline, which may come from a read error. The rearrangement uses TRBV11-2 and TRBJ2-5; D gene unclear. Germline V CDR1 and CDR2: SGHAT, FQNNGV. The CDR3 covers 12 residues. The CDR3 nucleotides are TGTGCCAGCAGCTTAGATCGGTCCCTCAGGAACTTC. Its translation is CASSLDRSLRNF.

This rearrangement joins TRBV7-2 to TRBJ1-5; 7 positions match TRBD1. The V segment lost 2 bases and the J segment 4 bases; nucleotides outside the gene matches: 5. CDR3 length: 15 amino acids. Germline loops: CDR1 SGHTA, CDR2 FQGNSA. The chain's CDR3 is CASSLRHRGNQPQHF. CDR3 bases: TGTGCCAGCAGCTTAAGGCACAGGGGAAATCAGCCCCAGCATTTT.

This clonotype was detected a few times. The chain joins TRBV24-1 to TRBJ2-1; D is perhaps TRBD1 (6 bases). CDR3 length: 14 residues. CDR1 and CDR2 (germline): KGHDR, SFDVKD. V lost 4 bases and J lost 2, with 8 bases in between. The CDR3 nucleotides are TGTGCCACCAGTGACCGGACAGCCTACAATGAGCAGTTCTTC. Translating it yields CATSDRTAYNEQFF.

The rearrangement links TRBV20-1 to TRBJ1-1; maybe TRBD1 (6 bases). CDR1 is DFQATT and CDR2 is SNEGSKA in the germline V gene (reference sequence). The CDR3 runs 12 residues. V lost 3 bases to trimming and J lost 5 bases, with 10 bases between them. The CDR3, as DNA: TGCAGTGCTAGTCGCCAGGGGACTGAAGCTTTCTTT. Amino acids: CSASRQGTEAFF.

This chain joins TRBV20-1 and TRBJ2-5; 8 nucleotides match TRBD2. This CDR3 has 12 residues. Germline V CDR1 and CDR2: DFQATT, SNEGSKA (reference sequence). Trimming took 6 bases from V and 5 from J; bases not matched to a gene: 5. CDR3 in amino acids: CSAGLVGETQYF. The CDR3 DNA is TGCAGTGCGGGACTAGTCGGGGAGACCCAGTACTTC.

This clonotype has a handful of counts. The rearrangement joins TRBV6-5 to TRBJ2-1; 9 bases map to TRBD2. The CDR3 is made up of 14 amino acids. Germline V gives CDR1 MNHEY, CDR2 SVGAGI. Trimming removed 2 bases from V and 7 bases from J; junction bases left unmatched: 3. The CDR3 protein is CASSYSGRRNEQFF. In nucleotides, the CDR3 is TGTGCCAGCAGTTACAGCGGGAGGAGGAATGAGCAGTTCTTC.

This clonotype has more than one count but fewer than ten. CDR3 sequence (DNA): TGCAGTGCCATGGCACACGGGCGAACCGGGGAGCTGTTTTTT. Protein sequence: CSAMAHGRTGELFF. This chain joins TRBV20-1 and TRBJ2-2, with D unclear. Germline V gene data show CDR1 as DFQATT and CDR2 as SNEGSKA (reference sequence). Trimming took off 6 bases at V and 5 bases at J, with 16 bases between the two ends. The CDR3 is 14 residues long.

V gene TRBV20-1 combines with J gene TRBJ2-3, with a tentative D call TRBD1 (5 bases). CDR1 and CDR2 from the germline V gene are DFQATT and SNEGSKA (reference sequence). V shed 5 bases and J shed 6 bases, with 24 bases lying between them. The CDR3 runs 16 residues. CDR3 region: CSAPGLALEPWDTQYF. The CDR3 DNA follows: TGCAGTGCTCCAGGGCTCGCCCTCGAGCCCTGGGATACGCAGTATTTT.

This clonotype was detected once. The gene calls are TRBV30 and TRBJ2-1; D perhaps matches TRBD1 (6 bases). This CDR3 comprises 13 residues. Germline CDR1 and CDR2: GTSNPN and SVGIG (reference sequence). V lost 5 bases and J lost 4, with 12 bases in between. Here the CDR3 reads CAWEGTGYNEQFF. CDR3 bases: TGTGCCTGGGAGGGTACAGGGTACAATGAGCAGTTCTTC. Together with reference TRBV30 and TRBJ2-1, the CDR3 gives the full variable domain: SQTIHQWPATLVQPVGSPLSLECTVEGTSNPNLYWYRQAAGRGLQLLFYSVGIGQISSEVPQNLSASRPQDRQFILSSKKLLLSDSGFYLCAWEGTGYNEQFFGPGTRLTVL.

This clonotype was seen at least ten times. The chain links TRBV11-2 to TRBJ2-2, with D perhaps TRBD1 (5 bases). Germline CDR1 SGHAT, CDR2 FQNNGV. The length of the CDR3 is 17 residues. V shed 2 bases and J shed 2 bases, with 15 bases lying between them. The CDR3 here is CASSLNFGAFNTGELFF. Written as DNA, the CDR3 is TGTGCCAGCAGCTTAAATTTTGGGGCTTTCAACACCGGGGAGCTGTTTTTT. The full variable domain, completed using reference TRBV11-2 and TRBJ2-2, is EAGVAQSPRYKIIEKRQSVAFWCNPISGHATLYWYQQILGQGPKLLIQFQNNGVVDDSQLPKDRFSAERLKGVDSTLKIQPAKLEDSAVYLCASSLNFGAFNTGELFFGEGSRLTVL.

The genes are TRBV25-1 and TRBJ2-3, with 10 bases that match TRBD1. V dropped 2 bases and J dropped 6; count of bases not matched to a gene: 8. The CDR3 is 16 residues long. The germline gives CDR1 MGHDK, CDR2 SYGVNS. For the CDR3, the DNA is TGTGCCAGCAGTGAAAATCCGGGACAGGGGTGGGATACGCAGTATTTT. Translated, it gives CASSENPGQGWDTQYF.

This clonotype showed up just a few times. The J gene is TRBJ2-1, the V gene TRBV12-3 or TRBV12-4; a weak D match, TRBD2 (6 bases). The germline V and J ends were trimmed by 3 bases and 8 bases, with 8 bases remaining between them. The CDR3 has 12 amino acids. CDR3 sequence: CASSFSSDEQFF. The CDR3 nucleotides read TGTGCCAGCAGTTTTTCTAGCGATGAGCAGTTCTTC.

The chain employs TRBV12-3 or TRBV12-4 and TRBJ2-7; a possible D gene is TRBD2 (6 bases). There are 15 residues in the CDR3. The V and J ends lost 6 bases and 3 bases respectively, with 18 bases between them. DNA of the CDR3: TGTGCCAGCAGCCCCAGTGGAGGGTTAGACTACGAGCAGTACTTC. Translation gives CASSPSGGLDYEQYF.

The V and J genes are TRBV13 and TRBJ2-5, with D perhaps matching TRBD1 (6 bases). Germline V gene sequence: CDR1 PRHDT, CDR2 FYEKMQ (reference sequence). This CDR3 has 16 residues. Trimming left V 4 bases short and J 0 bases short, with 15 bases between. The DNA of the CDR3 is TGTGCCAGCAGCTCCGACAGGCATGGGTACCAAGAGACCCAGTACTTC. Protein product: CASSSDRHGYQETQYF.

This clonotype was observed many times. The V call is TRBV7-3, the J call TRBJ2-5, with D perhaps matching TRBD2 (5 bases). The CDR3 runs 14 residues. Germline V gene sequence: CDR1 SGHTA, CDR2 FQGTGA. V shed 2 bases and J shed 5 bases, with 12 bases lying between them. The CDR3: CASSLGRGLETQYF. As DNA, the CDR3 is TGTGCCAGCAGCTTAGGGAGAGGGCTGGAGACCCAGTACTTC.

The chain recombines TRBV7-9 with TRBJ2-4, with 8 bases identical to TRBD2. J lost 10 bases, V lost 5 bases, and 10 bases had no gene match. There are 14 residues in the CDR3. Germline lookup yields CDR1 SEHNR and CDR2 FQNEAQ (reference sequence). The CDR3, as DNA: TGTGCCAGCAGCCGCAGCGGGGGTGGCGATATTCAGTACTTC. Its translation: CASSRSGGGDIQYF.

This clonotype came up once. The chain is built from TRBV12-3 or TRBV12-4 and TRBJ1-1, with TRBD1 as a possible D gene (5 bases). V lost 3 bases and J lost 12, with 14 bases in between. The length of the CDR3 is 12 residues. The chain's CDR3 is CASSFRVGESFF. The CDR3, as DNA: TGTGCCAGCAGTTTTCGGGTAGGGGAGTCTTTCTTT.

This chain uses TRBV2 with TRBJ2-5; D possibly corresponds to TRBD1 (6 bases). The CDR3 length is 13 residues. The germline V and J ends were trimmed by 8 bases and 5 bases, with 15 bases remaining between them. CDR1 SNHLY and CDR2 FYNNEI come from the germline V gene. The CDR3 nucleotides read TGTGCCAGCGGTTGGACAGCTCGGGAGACCCAGTACTTC. The encoded protein is CASGWTARETQYF.

This clonotype was seen more than once but under ten times. The chain links TRBV20-1 to TRBJ2-6, with D possibly being TRBD2 (5 bases). Trimming stripped 2 bases from V and 0 bases from J, with 11 bases between. Germline CDR1 and CDR2: DFQATT and SNEGSKA (reference sequence). CDR3 length equals 16 residues. The CDR3 here is CSARSGSGSGANVLTF. The CDR3 region has the DNA TGCAGTGCTAGATCGGGATCAGGCTCTGGGGCCAACGTCCTGACTTTC.

This chain joins TRBV4-3 and TRBJ2-2; TRBD2 might be the D (6 bases). There are 17 residues in the CDR3. The germline V gene has CDR1 LGHNA and CDR2 YSLEER. Deletions cut 4 bases from V and 5 bases from J, with 20 bases between. CDR3 DNA sequence: TGCGCCAGCAGCCTGAGCTTGGGGGGAGGCGGAACCGGGGAGCTGTTTTTT. This sequence encodes CASSLSLGGGGTGELFF.

The chain couples TRBV20-1 to TRBJ1-1; no clear D. With 7 bases removed from V and 2 bases from J, the gap between germline ends came to 11 bases. The length of the CDR3 is 12 residues. CDR1 and CDR2 from the germline V gene are DFQATT and SNEGSKA (reference sequence). Here the CDR3 reads CSVLKGNTEAFF. Written as DNA, the CDR3 is TGCAGTGTTCTGAAGGGTAACACTGAAGCTTTCTTT.

This clonotype was found a few times. The chain has TRBV2 and TRBJ2-2; no definite D call. The CDR3 is 11 amino acids. Germline V CDR1 and CDR2: SNHLY, FYNNEI. V was pared by 6 bases and J by 9 bases, with 8 bases between. The CDR3 DNA reads TGTGCCAGCAGGAGTGTTCGGGAGCTGTTTTTT. Protein product: CASRSVRELFF.

The V gene is TRBV29-1, the J gene TRBJ1-2; D is ambiguous. V shed 8 bases and J shed 6 bases, with 16 bases lying between them. Germline CDR1 and CDR2: SQVTM and ANQGSEA. The CDR3 contains 12 residues. The CDR3 nucleotides are TGCAGCATCCTAGACCGCGGGAATGGCTACACCTTC. It is translated as CSILDRGNGYTF.

V usage is TRBV20-1 and J usage is TRBJ1-2, with D tentatively TRBD1 (5 bases). CDR1 and CDR2 (germline): DFQATT, SNEGSKA (reference sequence). CDR3 length: 15 residues. Trimming removed 5 bases at V and 6 bases at J, with 22 bases between. Here the CDR3 reads CSARRLGTALDGYTF. DNA of the CDR3: TGCAGTGCTCGCCGCCTAGGGACCGCGTTGGATGGCTACACCTTC.